What follows are 26 T cell receptor beta chains derived from one specimen sequenced in a study of T cells after yellow fever vaccination. TCRdb recomputed calls from the 5' RACE reads with MiXCR, one row per CDR3 protein. The sample consists of about 26,000 distinct CDR3 sequences, 4.5% to 5.5% of them appearing once. Sequencing was performed on PBMCs, either bulk or a sorted T-cell subset (CD4+, CD8+, memory, or dextramer-sorted; not recorded which), taken 15 days after the yellow fever booster vaccination. These receptors came from a man aged 25 to 40 who received the YFV17D yellow fever vaccine.

Turning to this clonotype: Since a much larger clone is just one base distant, this may be a read error. The V call is TRBV12-3 or TRBV12-4, the J call TRBJ1-1; 9 positions match TRBD1. There are 16 residues in the CDR3. V was pared by 6 bases and J by 4 bases, with 12 bases of the junction left unmatched. CDR3 in amino acids: CASSPTQGAPGTEAFF. The CDR3 DNA reads as TGTGCCAGCAGCCCTACACAGGGGGCGCCAGGCACTGAAGCTTTCTTT.

The sample holds many counts of this clonotype. The chain has TRBV27 and TRBJ2-1; no clear D. The CDR3 has 12 amino acids. V was trimmed by 2 bases and J by 5 bases, leaving 4 bases between them. CDR1 and CDR2 from the germline V gene are MNHEY and SMNVEV (reference sequence). CDR3 loop: CASSLPNNEQFF. For the CDR3, the DNA is TGTGCCAGCAGTTTACCCAACAATGAGCAGTTCTTC.

The CDR3 DNA reads as TGTGCCAGCAGCCAAGCCGCGTGGGCGGGACTAGCTAACGAGCAGTACTTC. This encodes CASSQAAWAGLANEQYF. J is TRBJ2-7 and V is TRBV4-2; TRBD2 matches at 9 bases. V lost 1 base to trimming and J lost 5 bases; unmatched junction nucleotides: 12. Per the germline V gene, CDR1 is LGHNA and CDR2 is YNFKEQ. The CDR3 contains 17 residues.

This clonotype was recorded at least ten times. This rearrangement joins TRBV12-3 or TRBV12-4 to TRBJ1-2; D perhaps matches TRBD1 (5 bases). Between the trimmed V and J ends, which lost 1 base and 3 bases, there was a span of 27 bases. There are 20 residues in the CDR3. The CDR3 reads CASSLGPYLGLDKEDYGYTF. The CDR3, as DNA: TGTGCCAGCAGTTTAGGCCCTTACCTTGGATTGGACAAGGAGGACTATGGCTACACCTTC.

This clonotype showed up many times. This chain uses TRBV2 with TRBJ2-7, with D maybe TRBD1 (5 bases). Trimming left V 4 bases short and J 4 bases short, with 11 bases between. Germline CDR1 and CDR2: SNHLY and FYNNEI. CDR3 length equals 13 residues. Here the CDR3 DNA reads TGTGCCAGCAGTGGGCAGGGATGGTACGAGCAGTACTTC. Residues: CASSGQGWYEQYF. Filled out from reference TRBV2 and TRBJ2-7, the complete variable domain reads EPEVTQTPSHQVTQMGQEVILRCVPISNHLYFYWYRQILGQKVEFLVSFYNNEISEKSEIFDDQFSVERPDGSNFTLKIRSTKLEDSAMYFCASSGQGWYEQYFGPGTRLTVT.

This clonotype came up many times. The rearrangement links TRBV11-2 to TRBJ2-3; 15 positions match TRBD2. CDR3 length: 18 amino acids. Germline CDR1 SGHAT, CDR2 FQNNGV. The V gene end was trimmed by 4 bases and the J gene end by 2 bases; junction bases not matched to a gene: 7. The CDR3 coding sequence is TGTGCCAGCAGCTCAGGGGGACTAGCGGGAGGAGTCACAGATACGCAGTATTTT. It codes for CASSSGGLAGGVTDTQYF.

Ten or more counts support this clonotype. V is TRBV24-1 and J is TRBJ2-3; 8 bases match TRBD2. With V trimmed by 5 bases and J by 0 bases, 6 bases remained unmatched. Germline V CDR1 and CDR2: KGHDR, SFDVKD. CDR3 length: 16 amino acids. In DNA, the CDR3 is TGTGCCACCAGTGGTTCGACTAGCGTTAGCACAGATACGCAGTATTTT. It encodes CATSGSTSVSTDTQYF.

There are many counts of this clonotype. This chain links TRBV10-3 with TRBJ1-1; D unresolved. This CDR3 is 14 amino acids long. Per germline, CDR1 ENHRY and CDR2 SYGVKD. Between the trimmed V and J ends, which lost 4 bases and 4 bases, there was a span of 13 bases. CDR3 DNA sequence: TGTGCCATCAGTGGGCAGGCCTCAGGCACTGAAGCTTTCTTT. Its translation is CAISGQASGTEAFF.

The chain has TRBV13 and TRBJ2-7; 7 bases are a match to TRBD1. The trim removed 5 bases at V and 7 bases at J, leaving 14 bases unmatched. This CDR3 is built from 15 residues. In germline, CDR1 is PRHDT, CDR2 FYEKMQ (reference sequence). The chain's CDR3 is CASSRLDRDVGEQYF. The CDR3, as DNA: TGTGCCAGCAGCCGGTTAGACAGGGATGTTGGGGAGCAGTACTTC.

This clonotype was seen repeatedly, ten times or more. The rearrangement uses TRBV5-5 and TRBJ2-7; D is possibly TRBD1 (6 bases). The germline V gene encodes CDR1 SGHKS and CDR2 YYEKEE (reference sequence). The V end was cut by 0 bases, the J end by 3 bases, with 13 bases between. CDR3 size: 15 residues. CDR3 DNA sequence: TGTGCCAGCAGCTTGGGGCAGGGGATATACTACGAGCAGTACTTC. It specifies CASSLGQGIYYEQYF.

The table lists this clonotype with many counts. CDR3 residues: CASTKESGANVLTF. CDR3 DNA: TGTGCCAGCACGAAGGAGTCTGGGGCCAACGTCCTGACTTTC. V gene TRBV7-9 combines with J gene TRBJ2-6; no definite D call. CDR3 size: 14 residues. V shed 7 bases and J shed 1 base, with 8 bases lying between them. CDR1 and CDR2 from the germline V gene are SEHNR and FQNEAQ (reference sequence).

The sample holds many counts of this clonotype. The chain uses TRBV28 and TRBJ2-7; D may match TRBD1 or TRBD2 (6 bases each). The CDR3 covers 16 residues. Trimming cost V 5 bases and J 2 bases, with 19 bases left between them. The germline CDR1 and CDR2 sequences are MDHEN and SYDVKM. DNA of the CDR3: TGTGCCAGCAGTCTACAAGACGGGGGCGCCGCCTACGAGCAGTACTTC. Translated, it gives CASSLQDGGAAYEQYF.

Ten or more counts support this clonotype. This rearrangement joins TRBV6-2 or TRBV6-3 to TRBJ2-6; D gene unclear. Trimming stripped 2 bases from V and 0 bases from J, with 2 bases between. Per the germline V gene, CDR1 is MNHEY and CDR2 is SVGEGT. This CDR3 contains 14 residues. The CDR3 reads CASSYNSGANVLTF. In DNA, the CDR3 is TGTGCCAGCAGTTACAACTCTGGGGCCAACGTCCTGACTTTC.

At least ten counts were recorded for this clonotype. This chain connects TRBV5-1 to TRBJ2-4, with D perhaps matching TRBD1 (5 bases). Looked up from germline, CDR1 is SGHRS and CDR2 is YFSETQ. CDR3 length: 19 amino acids. The V and J ends lost 0 bases and 1 base respectively, with 20 bases between them. Written as DNA, the CDR3 is TGCGCCAGCAGCTTGGGGACCCTAACCGGAAGGGGTGCCAAAAACATTCAGTACTTC. Translating gives CASSLGTLTGRGAKNIQYF.

This clonotype appeared many times. The V call is TRBV19, the J call TRBJ2-5; D is tentatively TRBD1 or TRBD2 (5 bases each). In germline, CDR1 is LNHDA, CDR2 SQIVND (reference sequence). The CDR3 has 14 residues. Trimming took 8 bases from V and 5 from J, leaving 18 bases between them. CDR3 in DNA: TGTGCCAGTTCACCTACTTGGGACGGGGAGACCCAGTACTTC. Translation gives CASSPTWDGETQYF.

This clonotype was seen at least ten times. This rearrangement joins TRBV4-3 to TRBJ2-1, with TRBD2 matching over 10 bases. Per the germline V gene, CDR1 is LGHNA and CDR2 is YSLEER. The junction had 9 bases not matched to a gene; V was cut back by 2 bases and J by 5 bases. The CDR3 runs 17 residues. As DNA, the CDR3 is TGCGCCAGCAGCCAACAACGGACTAGCGGACTACACAATGAGCAGTTCTTC. Translated, it gives CASSQQRTSGLHNEQFF.

V gene TRBV5-4 combines with J gene TRBJ2-1; D may correspond to TRBD1 or TRBD2 (5 bases each). The germline V gene encodes CDR1 SGHNT and CDR2 YYREEE (reference sequence). The CDR3 has 16 amino acids. Deletions cut 5 bases from V and 2 bases from J, with 17 bases between. The CDR3 coding sequence is TGTGCCAGCAGGAATGGGGGTGGCGGTGCCTACAATGAGCAGTTCTTC. Encoded protein: CASRNGGGGAYNEQFF. The full variable domain, its missing parts supplied by reference TRBV5-4 and TRBJ2-1, is ETGVTQSPTHLIKTRGQQVTLRCSSQSGHNTVSWYQQALGQGPQFIFQYYREEENGRGNFPPRFSGLQFPNYSSELNVNALELDDSALYLCASRNGGGGAYNEQFFGPGTRLTVL.

This clonotype was recorded at least ten times. The chain has TRBV20-1 and TRBJ1-6; TRBD1 matches at 8 bases. Losses at the gene ends were 0 bases for V and 7 bases for J; bases not matched to a gene: 5. The CDR3 runs to 15 residues. Germline-derived CDR1 and CDR2 are DFQATT and SNEGSKA (reference sequence). The CDR3 loop reads CSARESRGLNSPLHF. The CDR3, as DNA: TGCAGTGCTAGAGAGAGCAGGGGGCTCAATTCACCCCTCCACTTT.

There are many counts of this clonotype. This chain links TRBV7-2 with TRBJ2-2, with TRBD2 matching 9 bases. V lost 0 bases, J lost 6 bases, and 5 bases stayed unmatched. The CDR3 contains 16 residues. Germline-derived CDR1 and CDR2 are SGHTA and FQGNSA. This CDR3 is CASSLASLAGSGELFF. Written as DNA, the CDR3 is TGTGCCAGCAGCTTAGCTTCTCTAGCGGGATCCGGGGAGCTGTTTTTT.

This clonotype was recorded at least ten times. V and J are TRBV12-3 or TRBV12-4 and TRBJ2-3; D gene uncertain. V lost 7 bases and J 1 base, leaving 12 bases between the germline ends. The CDR3 totals 14 residues. Written as DNA, the CDR3 is TGTGCCAGCACCCCGAAAGGAGGCACAGATACGCAGTATTTT. It translates to CASTPKGGTDTQYF.

This clonotype has ten or more counts. The CDR3 DNA follows: TGTGCCAGCTCACCTGACAGGGTTGTCGGTCAGCCCCAGCATTTT. Protein sequence: CASSPDRVVGQPQHF. The chain recombines TRBV18 with TRBJ1-5; TRBD1 matches 7 bases. V shed 3 bases and J 6 bases; nucleotides not matched to a gene: 8. This CDR3 is built from 15 residues. Germline V gene data show CDR1 as KGHSH and CDR2 as LQKENI.

In its sample, this clonotype is medium-sized. The chain uses TRBV20-1 and TRBJ2-3; D may be TRBD1 (5 bases). CDR1 DFQATT and CDR2 SNEGSKA come from the germline V gene (reference sequence). V gave up 5 bases and J gave up 3 bases, with 12 bases separating them. The CDR3 runs to 13 residues. The CDR3: CSADRPSTDTQYF. The CDR3 DNA sequence: TGCAGTGCTGACAGACCATCGACAGATACGCAGTATTTT.

This clonotype appeared many times. The chain has TRBV7-2 and TRBJ1-5; tentative D call: TRBD1 (5 bases). The CDR3 sequence is 13 residues long. Germline lookup yields CDR1 SGHTA and CDR2 FQGNSA. Trimming took 2 bases from V and 4 from J, leaving 6 bases between them. The CDR3 here is CASSLRGNQPQHF. As DNA, the CDR3 is TGTGCCAGCAGCTTAAGGGGAAATCAGCCCCAGCATTTT.

There are many counts of this clonotype. V and J are TRBV9 and TRBJ2-1, with D possibly TRBD2 on 5 matching bases. This CDR3 contains 13 residues. Germline V gives CDR1 SGDLS, CDR2 YYNGEE. V dropped 3 bases and J dropped 7 bases, with 11 bases sitting between them. The CDR3 DNA is TGTGCCAGCAGCGAGCGGTCGAGGAATGAGCAGTTCTTC. Its protein is CASSERSRNEQFF.

This clonotype was observed a few times. The rearrangement links TRBV3-1 to TRBJ1-2; D ambiguous. V dropped 1 base and J dropped 2 bases, with 8 bases sitting between them. Germline-derived CDR1 and CDR2 are LGHDT and YNNKEL (reference sequence). There are 14 residues in the CDR3. DNA of the CDR3: TGTGCCAGCAGCCAAGCCACGGGGAACTATGGCTACACCTTC. Amino acid sequence: CASSQATGNYGYTF.

This clonotype has at least ten counts. This sequence joins TRBV11-2 and TRBJ2-6; D uncertain. This CDR3 comprises 16 residues. V was shortened by 0 bases and J by 0 bases, with 6 bases between the two germline ends. The germline CDR1 and CDR2 sequences are SGHAT and FQNNGV. The CDR3 region has the DNA TGTGCCAGCAGCTTAGATCGGGTCTCTGGGGCCAACGTCCTGACTTTC. This sequence encodes CASSLDRVSGANVLTF. Looking up the rest from reference TRBV11-2 and TRBJ2-6 gives the full variable domain: EAGVAQSPRYKIIEKRQSVAFWCNPISGHATLYWYQQILGQGPKLLIQFQNNGVVDDSQLPKDRFSAERLKGVDSTLKIQPAKLEDSAVYLCASSLDRVSGANVLTFGAGSRLTVL.